This T cell receptor (beta chain) emerged from a study of vaccination and CD4 T cells after COVID-19. Study details: Six males and four females, two Hispanic, made up the convalescents. The control cultures got either a CEFX pool, an HIV-1 Nef pool, or no peptide at all. Overlapping spike peptides from SARS-CoV-2, HCoV-NL63, HCoV-OC43 and HCoV-229E served to stimulate the cells.

Cultured CD4+ T cell DNA underwent sequencing with the Oncomine TCR Beta short-read assay. Each CDR3 protein is one row after TCRdb ran MiXCR on the PCR reads. The sample lists around 25,000 distinct CDR3 sequences, about 40% occurring once. This CDR3 is built from 14 residues. Trimming removed 5 bases from V and 1 base from J, with 11 bases in between. The germline V gene encodes CDR1 DFQATT and CDR2 SNEGSKA (reference sequence). This clonotype occurred a few times. Antigen unknown. Treatment indicated: approximately 10-day PBMC culture with coronavirus spike peptide pools or control peptides (ViraFEST assay).

This TCR was recovered from a human donor who had recovered from COVID-19. V usage is TRBV20-1 and J usage is TRBJ2-2; D is possibly TRBD2 (5 bases). What was sequenced was CD4+ T cells from blood, cultured in vitro. CDR3 nucleotides: TGCAGTGCTGAGGGCCAGGAGAACACCGGGGAGCTGTTTTTT. It yields the protein CSAEGQENTGELFF.